One T cell receptor (beta chain) is described in this entry. Original data processing: Estimation of nucleated cell counts relied on the amplification of reference gene primers. Some clones are missing from TCRdb's copy, which holds only in-frame ones; the method was immunoSEQ multiplex PCR. The V and J calls and the clone size are those of that table, but D and trimming were determined from the DNA. Here the sample spans about 37,000 clones, around nine tenths being singletons. V was clipped by 3 bases and J by 4 bases; unmatched bases: 8. Germline assignment: CDR1 LNHNV and CDR2 YYDKDF (reference sequence). The CDR3 runs 15 residues. This record comes from a study of blood T cell repertoires in COVID-19. Overall study context: Collection of acute and convalescent COVID-19 samples took place in the United States, Italy and Spain. In each case, the material was cDNA or gDNA derived from T cells, B-cell-depleted T cells, or PBMCs.

Source material: peripheral blood. This clonotype was sampled from a human donor in a cohort sampled during active COVID-19. This chain connects TRBV15 to TRBJ2-5; 7 bases are shared with TRBD2. CDR3 sequence reads: CATSRATWEGETQYF. DNA of the CDR3: TGTGCCACCAGCAGGGCGACCTGGGAGGGAGAGACCCAGTACTTC.